What follows are 15 T cell receptor beta chains derived from one specimen sequenced in a study of Graves' ophthalmopathy and Graves' hyperthyroidism. The TCR beta CDR3 regions underwent amplification from RNA transcripts. HTBI primers primed a first-round RT-PCR, and a second-round multiplex PCR followed. TCRdb fed the multiplex PCR reads into MiXCR, producing one record per CDR3 protein. The sample holds about 620,000 distinct CDR3 sequences, approximately 22% seen once. Sequencing was done on a sample of peripheral blood. All receptors derive from a woman younger than 35 with stable Graves' hyperthyroidism. Some clones in this sample may be carry-over from other donors' samples.

This chain joins TRBV7-3 and TRBJ2-5, with TRBD2 identical over 8 bases. This CDR3 spans 15 amino acids. The germline CDR1 and CDR2 sequences are SGHTA and FQGTGA. Trimming took 2 bases from V and 2 from J; bases not matched to a gene: 4. CDR3 bases: TGTGCCAGCAGCTTACAAGCGGGGGTACAAGAGACCCAGTACTTC. Translated: CASSLQAGVQETQYF.

This clonotype was seen ten or more times. J is TRBJ1-2 and V is TRBV29-1; unclear D gene. This CDR3 has 15 amino acids. Trimming pared 7 bases from V and 2 bases from J, leaving 20 bases between. Germline CDR1 reads SQVTM; CDR2 reads ANQGSEA. CDR3 region: CSATLQVFGNYGYTF. CDR3 sequence (DNA): TGCAGCGCTACCCTTCAGGTATTTGGAAACTATGGCTACACCTTC.

This clonotype was counted many times. The rearrangement links TRBV6-1 to TRBJ2-7; D remains unclear. The CDR3 contains 13 residues. Trimming took off 4 bases at V and 3 bases at J, with 10 bases between the two ends. CDR1 is MNHNS, CDR2 SASEGT, per germline. CDR3 loop: CASSVHLIYEQYF. CDR3 nucleotide sequence: TGTGCCAGCAGTGTCCATCTGATCTACGAGCAGTACTTC.

In this sample, this clonotype turned up a few times. This chain joins TRBV30 and TRBJ1-5, with 9 bases fitting TRBD1. The CDR3 is 14 amino acids. V lost 4 bases and J lost 7; bases outside the gene matches: 8. From germline, CDR1 is GTSNPN and CDR2 SVGIG (reference sequence). CDR3 coding DNA: TGTGCCTGGACCCGAGGGGGACAGGGCCAGCCCCAGCATTTT. It yields the protein CAWTRGGQGQPQHF.

This clonotype was counted ten times or more. The gene calls are TRBV28 and TRBJ2-7, with D perhaps being TRBD1 or TRBD2 (5 bases each). Per germline, CDR1 MDHEN and CDR2 SYDVKM. The CDR3 runs to 14 residues. V lost 5 bases and J 6 bases, leaving 17 bases between the germline ends. The CDR3: CASSPRGSRGEQYF. In DNA, the CDR3 is TGTGCCAGCAGTCCCCGGGGCAGCCGGGGCGAGCAGTACTTC.

This clonotype was seen ten or more times. This chain joins TRBV11-2 and TRBJ1-1; D is uncertain. The CDR3 is made up of 13 amino acids. V dropped 3 bases and J dropped 2 bases, with 7 bases sitting between them. Germline CDR1 reads SGHAT; CDR2 reads FQNNGV. The CDR3: CASSFVGNTEAFF. Here the CDR3 DNA reads TGTGCCAGCAGCTTCGTGGGAAACACTGAAGCTTTCTTT.

This clonotype has a count of ten or more. V and J are TRBV6-5 and TRBJ2-7; TRBD1 agrees at 11 bases. V shed 6 bases and J 5 bases; nucleotides not matched to a gene: 6. This CDR3 has 14 amino acids. Germline V lookup: CDR1 MNHEY, CDR2 SVGAGI. DNA of the CDR3: TGTGCCAGCAGACCGGACAGGGGGCGGCACGAGCAGTACTTC. It is translated as CASRPDRGRHEQYF.

Concerning this clonotype: Mismatch with germline at one junction end may stem from a read error. The chain recombines TRBV5-4 with TRBJ2-7, with 9 nucleotides matching TRBD2. Germline V lookup: CDR1 SGHNT, CDR2 YYREEE (reference sequence). This CDR3 has 16 amino acids. CDR3 in amino acids: CASSLGGLAHSYELYF. In DNA, the CDR3 is TGTGCCAGCAGCTTGGGTGGACTAGCGCACTCCTACGAGCTGTACTTC.

This clonotype has ten or more counts. V and J are TRBV4-1 and TRBJ1-1; weak D call: TRBD1 (5 bases). Germline CDR1 MGHRA, CDR2 YSYEKL. The CDR3 length is 15 residues. V lost 2 bases, J lost 1 base, and 11 bases lay in between. CDR3 region: CASSQRDGKNTEAFF. DNA of the CDR3: TGCGCCAGCAGCCAACGGGACGGTAAGAACACTGAAGCTTTCTTT.

In this sample, this clonotype turned up a few times. The chain links TRBV7-2 to TRBJ2-7; D remains ambiguous. The V end lost 5 bases, the J end lost 1 base, and 12 bases lay between the germline ends. The CDR3 spans 14 residues. Germline V lookup: CDR1 SGHTA, CDR2 FQGNSA. This CDR3 is CASSPLVASYEQYF. The CDR3 region has the DNA TGTGCCAGCAGCCCTCTTGTGGCTTCCTACGAGCAGTACTTC.

This clonotype was seen ten or more times. The rearrangement links TRBV12-3 or TRBV12-4 to TRBJ1-3; a weak D match, TRBD1 (6 bases). V was cut by 5 bases and J by 4 bases, with 12 bases left in between. The CDR3 runs 14 residues. The CDR3 is CASSLRTVGNTIYF. In nucleotides, the CDR3 is TGTGCCAGCAGTCTCCGGACAGTAGGAAACACCATATATTTT.

This clonotype was seen repeatedly, ten times or more. The genes are TRBV11-2 and TRBJ2-5; 8 bases line up with TRBD2. This CDR3 is built from 15 residues. V lost 4 bases, J lost 1 base, and 5 bases stayed unmatched. Germline-derived CDR1 and CDR2 are SGHAT and FQNNGV. The CDR3, as DNA: TGTGCCAGCAGCTGGGCGACTAGCGCCCAAGAGACCCAGTACTTC. This sequence encodes CASSWATSAQETQYF.

This clonotype was recorded many times. The V call is TRBV10-3, the J call TRBJ2-7; 7 bases are shared with TRBD2. V lost 6 bases to trimming and J lost 0 bases; unmatched junction nucleotides: 11. The CDR3 spans 16 residues. In germline, CDR1 is ENHRY, CDR2 SYGVKD. CDR3 sequence reads: CAIRGDYDPISYEQYF. CDR3 sequence (DNA): TGTGCCATCAGAGGGGACTACGATCCTATCTCCTACGAGCAGTACTTC.

The J gene is TRBJ2-5, the V gene TRBV6-1; 9 bases map to TRBD2. This CDR3 region has 17 residues. The junction had 15 bases not matched to a gene; V was cut back by 6 bases and J by 4 bases. Germline V CDR1 and CDR2: MNHNS, SASEGT. CDR3 nucleotides: TGTGCCAGCAGCCACGGGCTGGCGGGGGGGCCGGGAGAGACCCAGTACTTC. Translated: CASSHGLAGGPGETQYF.

This clonotype was found a few times. The gene calls are TRBV7-9 and TRBJ2-5; D unresolved. V lost 5 bases to trimming and J lost 3 bases, with 19 bases between them. Germline V gene sequence: CDR1 SEHNR, CDR2 FQNEAQ (reference sequence). This CDR3 contains 16 residues. Written as DNA, the CDR3 is TGTGCCAGCAGCCCTAAAGGAGACCTATTTAAAGAGACCCAGTACTTC. Translation: CASSPKGDLFKETQYF.